What follows are 9 T cell receptor beta chains derived from one specimen sequenced in a study of a mutant IDH1 vaccine in newly diagnosed glioma. The antigens of these receptors remain unknown. Regarding time point: week 47, end of study. Vaccine doses each comprised 300 ug of mutant IDH1 20-mer peptide, with topical imiquimod. TCRdb's table, derived via immunoSEQ multiplex PCR, lists solely in-frame clones and lacks some. This sample has approximately 60,000 clones, with 83% found just once. Sequencing used PBMCs, obtained from a glioma patient whose treatment included an IDH1 peptide vaccine. These receptors were taken from a woman in her fifties or sixties with glioma.

V is TRBV19 and J is TRBJ1-4; 8 bases are shared with TRBD1. The junction had 3 bases not matched to a gene; V was cut back by 6 bases and J by 0 bases. The CDR3 contains 15 residues. Looked up from germline, CDR1 is LNHDA and CDR2 is SQIVND (reference sequence). The CDR3 reads CASRIQGATNEKLFF. The CDR3, as DNA: TGTGCCAGTAGGATACAGGGGGCAACTAATGAAAAACTGTTTTTT.

The J gene is TRBJ1-2, the V gene TRBV5-1; tentative D call: TRBD1 (5 bases). Trimming stripped 2 bases from V and 3 bases from J, with 17 bases between. CDR1 SGHRS and CDR2 YFSETQ come from the germline V gene. The CDR3 is 16 residues long. CDR3: CASSLTGTSWDYGYTF. The CDR3 DNA is TGCGCCAGCAGCTTAACCGGGACTTCCTGGGACTATGGCTACACCTTC.

There are a few counts of this clone. V usage is TRBV5-1 and J usage is TRBJ2-1; D gene uncertain. CDR1 is SGHRS, CDR2 YFSETQ, per germline. V was shortened by 1 base and J by 0 bases, with 8 bases between the two germline ends. This CDR3 spans 15 amino acids. CDR3 sequence: CASSLSISSYNEQFF. The CDR3 DNA reads as TGCGCCAGCAGCTTGAGCATTAGCTCCTACAATGAGCAGTTCTTC.

This rearrangement joins TRBV7-6 to TRBJ2-7; D is perhaps TRBD2 (5 bases). The germline V gene encodes CDR1 SGHVS and CDR2 FNYEAQ. The V gene lost 0 bases and the J gene lost 4 bases, with 16 bases spanning the gap. This CDR3 contains 16 residues. The DNA for the CDR3 is TGTGCCAGCAGCTTAGCCCCCTCGGGGAACGGGTACGAGCAGTACTTC. This sequence encodes CASSLAPSGNGYEQYF.

V and J are TRBV19 and TRBJ1-2; no definite D call. Germline CDR1 is LNHDA and CDR2 is SQIVND (reference sequence). This CDR3 spans 16 amino acids. Deletions cut 5 bases from V and 1 base from J, with 17 bases between. CDR3 amino acids: CASSGSYTAINYGYTF. The CDR3 bases are TGTGCCAGTAGTGGCTCCTATACGGCCATTAACTATGGCTACACCTTC. The full variable domain, in which reference TRBV19 and TRBJ1-2 provide the parts outside the CDR3, is DGGITQSPKYLFRKEGQNVTLSCEQNLNHDAMYWYRQDPGQGLRLIYYSQIVNDFQKGDIAEGYSVSREKKESFPLTVTSAQKNPTAFYLCASSGSYTAINYGYTFGSGTRLTVV.

In its sample, this clone was seen once. The rearrangement links TRBV6-4 to TRBJ1-5; D remains ambiguous. The ends were cut back, 8 bases at V and 9 bases at J, with 17 bases in the middle. CDR1 and CDR2 from the germline V gene are MRHNA and SNTAGT. This CDR3 has 13 residues. The CDR3 spells CASSPYASGPQHF. The CDR3 bases are TGTGCCAGCTCTCCTTATGCGAGTGGGCCCCAGCATTTT.

This clone was picked up one time. For the CDR3, the DNA is TGTGCCAGCAGCTTGGTAGTCAATCAGGGGGAGACCCAGTACTTC. Translated, it gives CASSLVVNQGETQYF. This chain uses TRBV5-4 with TRBJ2-5; tentative D call: TRBD1 (6 bases). This CDR3 has 15 residues. The germline V and J ends were trimmed by 0 bases and 5 bases, with 14 bases remaining between them. Germline V gene data show CDR1 as SGHNT and CDR2 as YYREEE (reference sequence).

This clone was observed once. The chain combines TRBV6-5 with TRBJ1-2; 8 bases map to TRBD1. The length of the CDR3 is 14 residues. Germline CDR1 is MNHEY and CDR2 is SVGAGI. Losses at the gene ends were 6 bases for V and 8 bases for J; bases not matched to a gene: 11. CDR3 in amino acids: CASRNRQGTDGYTF. CDR3 DNA: TGTGCCAGCAGGAATCGACAGGGGACCGACGGCTACACCTTC.

Within the sample, this clone is medium-sized. The gene calls are TRBV27 and TRBJ1-1; D not certain. V shed 4 bases and J shed 1 base, with 13 bases lying between them. CDR1 and CDR2 from the germline V gene are MNHEY and SMNVEV (reference sequence). The CDR3 runs 15 residues. CDR3 sequence: CASSSVSGGNTEAFF. CDR3 DNA sequence: TGTGCCAGCAGTTCGGTTTCAGGTGGGAACACTGAAGCTTTCTTT.